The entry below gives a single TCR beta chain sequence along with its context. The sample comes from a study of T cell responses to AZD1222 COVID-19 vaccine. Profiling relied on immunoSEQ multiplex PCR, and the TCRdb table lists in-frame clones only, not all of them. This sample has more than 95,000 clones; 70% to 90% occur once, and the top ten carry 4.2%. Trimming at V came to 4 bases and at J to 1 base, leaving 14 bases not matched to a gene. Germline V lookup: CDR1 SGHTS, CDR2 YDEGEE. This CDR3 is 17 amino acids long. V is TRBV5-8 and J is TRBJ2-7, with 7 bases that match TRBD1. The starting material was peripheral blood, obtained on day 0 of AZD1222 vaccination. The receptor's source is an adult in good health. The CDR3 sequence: CASSPTQGTVISYEQYF. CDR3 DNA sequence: TGTGCCAGCAGCCCGACTCAAGGGACAGTAATTTCCTACGAGCAGTACTTC.